These T cell receptor beta chains were read from a single sample in a study of identical twins. TCRdb itself ran the 5' RACE reads through MiXCR, one entry per CDR3 protein. The sample consists of some 1,700,000 distinct CDR3 sequences, under 35% of them appearing once. The sequenced material came from cord blood. These receptors were taken from a newborn girl in good health. The CDR3 runs from the conserved cysteine through the conserved F or W. Fields, in order: J gene, V gene, D gene, clone size, CDR3 DNA, CDR3 protein. The D gene is left open where the match is weak. The size of a clone is reported for some rows only, either as once, few or many, or as a class for expanded clones.

TRBJ2-7 TRBV2 TRBD2 few TGTGCCAGCAGAGAGGCCGGGACTAGCAGCTACGAGCAGTACTTC CASREAGTSSYEQYF
TRBJ1-5 TRBV20-1 . once TGCAGTGCTAGGGATGGGGCACACAATCAGCCCCAGCATTTT CSARDGAHNQPQHF
TRBJ2-7 TRBV27 . . TGTGCCAGCAGTTTATCGACTGGAAGTTTCTCCTACGAGCAGTACTTC CASSLSTGSFSYEQYF
TRBJ1-5 TRBV12-3/TRBV12-4 . few TGTGCCAGCAGTTTACGCCGGGATAGCAATCAGCCCCAGCATTTT CASSLRRDSNQPQHF
TRBJ2-5 TRBV5-1 TRBD2 few TGCGCCAGCAGCTTCCCCCCGAGGGGCGGGAGGCAAGAGACCCAGTACTTC CASSFPPRGGRQETQYF
TRBJ2-5 TRBV11-2 . . TGTGCCAGCAGCTTAGATATCACCACATTGGGGACCCAGTACTTC CASSLDITTLGTQYF
TRBJ1-1 TRBV7-2 TRBD1 . TGTGCCAGCAGCTCACAGGGGCCTCTGAACACTGAAGCTTTCTTT CASSSQGPLNTEAFF
TRBJ1-5 TRBV20-1 TRBD1 few TGCAGTGCTAGAGATTTCCGACAGGGGGGTCAGCCCCAGCATTTT CSARDFRQGGQPQHF
TRBJ2-7 TRBV10-3 TRBD2 . TGTGCCATCAGTGAGACCGGGACTAGCCGCGAGCAGTACTTC CAISETGTSREQYF
TRBJ1-2 TRBV20-1 . few TGCAGTGCTCAGAAAAGGAGGACTAGCTATGGCTACACCTTC CSAQKRRTSYGYTF
TRBJ2-1 TRBV20-1 . . TGCAGTGCTAGAGCCTTGACACATAACAATGAGCAGTTCTTC CSARALTHNNEQFF
TRBJ2-3 TRBV7-9 TRBD1 . TGTGCCAGCAGCCCGGGACAGCTTACCACAGATACGCAGTATTTT CASSPGQLTTDTQYF
TRBJ1-2 TRBV6-1 TRBD1 . TGTGCCAGCAGTTGGTACGGACAGGACTATGGCTACACCTTC CASSWYGQDYGYTF
TRBJ2-1 TRBV27 . . TGTGCCAGCAGTTTTGGTCGCGGGGCAAACTACAATGAGCAGTTCTTC CASSFGRGANYNEQFF
TRBJ2-7 TRBV20-1 TRBD2 . TGCAGTGCTAGAGAGGGGACTAGCGGGAGTTGGGAGCAGTACTTC CSAREGTSGSWEQYF
TRBJ2-7 TRBV2 TRBD2 few TGTGCCAGCATTGGACTAGCTGCATACGAGCAGTACTTC CASIGLAAYEQYF
TRBJ2-7 TRBV27 TRBD2 few TGTGCCAGCAGTTTAGCGGGAGTTATAAACGAGCAGTACTTC CASSLAGVINEQYF
TRBJ2-5 TRBV7-9 . . TGTGCCAGCAGCTTAGGAGCGGGACAGGCCTTAGGAGAGACCCAGTACTTC CASSLGAGQALGETQYF
TRBJ2-1 TRBV27 . many TGTGCCAGCAGTTACGCGGGGTCCTACAATGAGCAGTTCTTC CASSYAGSYNEQFF
TRBJ2-4 TRBV2 TRBD1 . TGTGCCAGCAGGGACAGGATCTCCAAAAACACTCAGTACTTC CASRDRISKNTQYF
TRBJ1-5 TRBV12-3/TRBV12-4 TRBD1 . TGTGCCAGCAGTTTTAGAGGGGGCACTCAGCCCCAGCATTTT CASSFRGGTQPQHF
TRBJ2-7 TRBV6-1 TRBD1 . TGTGCCAGCAGCCTAATGGACAGGGAATACGAGCAGTACTTC CASSLMDREYEQYF
TRBJ1-6 TRBV5-5 . few TGTGCCAGCAGCTTGGCAGGGAGGAATTCACCCCTCCACTTT CASSLAGRNSPLHF
TRBJ2-7 TRBV6-2/TRBV6-3 . . TGTGCCAGCAGTTTACAGCTCTTCTACAATGAGCAGTACTTC CASSLQLFYNEQYF
TRBJ1-3 TRBV20-1 . . TGCAGTGCTAGAGATCGCGGGACTGGAAACACCATATATTTT CSARDRGTGNTIYF
TRBJ1-6 TRBV20-1 . few TGCAGTGCTTCGGACAGCTATAATTCACCCCTCCACTTT CSASDSYNSPLHF
TRBJ1-1 TRBV29-1 . . TGCAGCGTTGTGGGGGGGACCACTGAAGCTTTCTTT CSVVGGTTEAFF
TRBJ2-3 TRBV12-5 TRBD2 . TGTGCCAGCGGACTAGCGAGCACAGATACGCAGTATTTT CASGLASTDTQYF